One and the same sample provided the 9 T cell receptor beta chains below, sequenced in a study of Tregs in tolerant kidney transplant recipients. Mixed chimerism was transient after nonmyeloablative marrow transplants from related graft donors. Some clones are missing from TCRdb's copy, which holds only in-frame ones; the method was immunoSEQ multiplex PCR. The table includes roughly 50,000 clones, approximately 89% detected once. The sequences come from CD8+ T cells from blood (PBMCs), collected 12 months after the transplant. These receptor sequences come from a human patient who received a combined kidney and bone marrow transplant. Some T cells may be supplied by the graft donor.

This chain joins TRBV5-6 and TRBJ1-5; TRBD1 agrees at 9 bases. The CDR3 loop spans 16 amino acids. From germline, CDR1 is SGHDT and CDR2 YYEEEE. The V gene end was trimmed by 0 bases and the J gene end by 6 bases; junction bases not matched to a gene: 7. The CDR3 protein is CASSLGAGTGIQPQHF. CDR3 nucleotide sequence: TGTGCCAGCAGCTTGGGAGCGGGGACAGGGATTCAGCCCCAGCATTTT. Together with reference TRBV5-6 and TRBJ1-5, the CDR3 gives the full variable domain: DAGVTQSPTHLIKTRGQQVTLRCSPKSGHDTVSWYQQALGQGPQFIFQYYEEEERQRGNFPDRFSGHQFPNYSSELNVNALLLGDSALYLCASSLGAGTGIQPQHFGDGTRLSIL.

In nucleotides, the CDR3 is TGTGCCAGCAGTTTTAGGGCGGGAGGGGTTCAGTACTTC. Its protein is CASSFRAGGVQYF. The chain couples TRBV27 to TRBJ2-4, with 9 bases matching TRBD2. The CDR3 totals 13 residues. The ends lost 3 bases at V and 11 bases at J; junction bases unmatched: 5. The germline V gene has CDR1 MNHEY and CDR2 SMNVEV (reference sequence).

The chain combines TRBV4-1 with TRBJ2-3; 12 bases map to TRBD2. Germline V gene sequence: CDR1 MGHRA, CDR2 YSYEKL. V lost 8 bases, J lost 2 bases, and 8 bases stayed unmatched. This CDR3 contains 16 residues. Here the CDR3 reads CASQPRTSGTTDTQYF. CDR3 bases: TGCGCCAGCCAACCTCGGACTAGCGGGACCACAGATACGCAGTATTTT.

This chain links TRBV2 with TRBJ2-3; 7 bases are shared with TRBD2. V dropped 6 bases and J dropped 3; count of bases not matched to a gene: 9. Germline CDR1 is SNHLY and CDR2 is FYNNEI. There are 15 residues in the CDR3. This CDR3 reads CASRLGGGRTDTQYF. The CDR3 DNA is TGTGCCAGCAGGCTCGGTGGCGGGAGAACAGATACGCAGTATTTT. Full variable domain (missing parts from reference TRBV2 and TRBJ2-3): EPEVTQTPSHQVTQMGQEVILRCVPISNHLYFYWYRQILGQKVEFLVSFYNNEISEKSEIFDDQFSVERPDGSNFTLKIRSTKLEDSAMYFCASRLGGGRTDTQYFGPGTRLTVL.

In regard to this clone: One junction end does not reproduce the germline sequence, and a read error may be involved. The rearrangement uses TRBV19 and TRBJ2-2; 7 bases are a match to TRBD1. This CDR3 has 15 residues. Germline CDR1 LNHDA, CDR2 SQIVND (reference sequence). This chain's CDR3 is CASSLDRVNTGELFF. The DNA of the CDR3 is TGTGCCAGTAGTCTAGACAGGGTCAACACCGGGGAGCTGTTTTTT.

Here the CDR3 DNA reads TGTGCCAGCACTAGTGTGTTGGATACGCAGTATTTT. It specifies CASTSVLDTQYF. The rearrangement links TRBV27 to TRBJ2-3; D gene uncertain. CDR1 is MNHEY and CDR2 is SMNVEV in the germline V gene (reference sequence). This CDR3 is 12 amino acids long. The V end was cut by 7 bases, the J end by 6 bases, with 11 bases between.

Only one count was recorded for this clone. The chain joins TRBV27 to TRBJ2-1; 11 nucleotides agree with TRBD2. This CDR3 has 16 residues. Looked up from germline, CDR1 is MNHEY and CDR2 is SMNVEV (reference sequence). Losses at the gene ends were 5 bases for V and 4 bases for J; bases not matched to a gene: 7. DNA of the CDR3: TGTGCCAGCAGTCCTCCCCTAGCGGGGGGTTACAATGAGCAGTTCTTC. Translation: CASSPPLAGGYNEQFF.

CDR3 sequence: CASSFGPGAGELFF. The CDR3 DNA reads as TGTGCCAGCAGCTTTGGTCCGGGGGCCGGGGAGCTGTTTTTT. V is TRBV7-7 and J is TRBJ2-2; D possibly corresponds to TRBD2 (6 bases). Trimming left V 3 bases short and J 6 bases short, with 11 bases between. The CDR3 length is 14 residues. The germline V gene has CDR1 SSHAT and CDR2 FNYEAQ (reference sequence).

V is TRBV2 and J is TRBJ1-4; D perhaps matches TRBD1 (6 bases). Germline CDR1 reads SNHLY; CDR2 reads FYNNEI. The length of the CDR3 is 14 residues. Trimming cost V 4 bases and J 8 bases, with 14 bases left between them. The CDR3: CASSAGGGLEKLFF. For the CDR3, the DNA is TGTGCCAGCAGTGCGGGAGGGGGGTTAGAAAAACTGTTTTTT.